The entry that follows covers one T cell receptor beta chain sequence. The data belong to a study of blood T cell repertoires in COVID-19. Study-wide context: Spain, Italy and the United States supplied samples that represented acute and convalescent COVID-19. PBMCs, B-cell-depleted T cells, or T cells were the source of the cDNA or gDNA that made up the material.

Original methodology: Cell counts per sample came from amplifying reference gene primers. Profiled with immunoSEQ multiplex PCR; TCRdb holds only in-frame clones, not every one. That table furnishes V, J and clone size, whereas the DNA furnished D and trimming. The sample holds fewer than 150,000 clones; 65% to 90% are singletons and the top ten take just under 3%. In germline, CDR1 is LNHDA, CDR2 SQIVND (reference sequence). The V end lost 5 bases, the J end lost 4 bases, and 14 bases lay between the germline ends. The CDR3 is made up of 15 amino acids. V and J are TRBV19 and TRBJ1-4; possible D gene TRBD1, 6 bases. The receptor comes from a man aged 50-59 years with acute or convalescent COVID-19. The sample comprised peripheral blood. This CDR3 is CASSAETGINEKLFF. CDR3 nucleotides: TGTGCCAGTAGTGCGGAAACAGGGATTAATGAAAAACTGTTTTTT.